Sequencing of this TCR beta chain was carried out in a study of T cells in localized non-small cell lung cancer. Clones were read by immunoSEQ multiplex PCR, and TCRdb kept only the in-frame ones, dropping some. Here the sample spans around 41,000 clones, about 90% being singletons. CDR3 length: 13 residues. From germline, CDR1 is SGHDT and CDR2 YYEEEE. Trimming took off 2 bases at V and 4 bases at J, with 7 bases between the two ends. In regard to this clone: Its specificity is not known.

Study outcomes and limitations: Blood T cell density predicted longer survival; adjacent-lung clonality, shorter.

The sequenced sample was peripheral blood, obtained before any cancer treatment. The sequence derives from a man between 40 and 75 years old with stage I lung adenocarcinoma. The chain links TRBV5-6 to TRBJ1-5; D not certain. The CDR3 coding sequence is TGTGCCAGCAGCTTCAAGGATAATCAGCCCCAGCATTTT. Translated: CASSFKDNQPQHF.